What follows are 24 T cell receptor beta chains derived from one specimen sequenced in a study of OX40 agonist ivuxolimab in advanced cancers. Receptors were amplified or captured by the immunoSEQ multiplex PCR assay. TCRdb re-hosts the immuneACCESS table, in-frame sequences only. Its copies lack some clones; in the studies checked, an unresolved V gene accounts for under half of them, and the cause for the rest is not known. Counted in this sample were some 53,000 clones; around 94% of them appeared once. The ten largest clones take up roughly 12% of the sample. The sample here was CD4+ or CD8+ T cells sorted from blood, taken in a trial of the OX40 agonist ivuxolimab. All receptors come from an adult with an advanced solid tumor such as melanoma, head and neck, liver or kidney cancer.

The J gene is TRBJ1-1, the V gene TRBV20-1, with D tentatively TRBD1 (6 bases). The V and J ends lost 5 bases and 5 bases respectively, with 9 bases between them. Germline values: CDR1 DFQATT, CDR2 SNEGSKA (reference sequence). The CDR3 is 11 residues long. CDR3 DNA sequence: TGCAGTGCTGGACAGATGACTGAAGCTTTCTTT. Translated: CSAGQMTEAFF.

The CDR3 sequence: CASSLGTSGGNEQFF. CDR3 sequence (DNA): TGTGCCAGCAGTCTCGGGACTAGCGGGGGCAATGAGCAGTTCTTC. V is TRBV28 and J is TRBJ2-1; 14 bases line up with TRBD2. V lost 5 bases and J lost 6; bases outside the gene matches: 3. Germline CDR1 is MDHEN and CDR2 is SYDVKM. The CDR3 is 15 amino acids.

The J gene is TRBJ2-7, the V gene TRBV5-6; 8 bases match TRBD1. V shed 0 bases, J shed 3 bases, and the junction held 2 bases outside the gene matches. The CDR3 has 14 residues. CDR1 is SGHDT, CDR2 YYEEEE, per germline. CDR3 region: CASSLDGQGYEQYF. The CDR3 DNA sequence: TGTGCCAGCAGCTTGGACGGACAGGGCTACGAGCAGTACTTC.

This rearrangement joins TRBV19 to TRBJ2-3; D gene unclear. Between the trimmed V and J ends, which lost 5 bases and 5 bases, there was a span of 14 bases. The CDR3 length is 14 residues. Looked up from germline, CDR1 is LNHDA and CDR2 is SQIVND (reference sequence). CDR3 bases: TGTGCCAGTAGTCCACGGGCCTCGGGAGATACGCAGTATTTT. The encoded protein is CASSPRASGDTQYF.

The V gene is TRBV9, the J gene TRBJ1-4; 7 nucleotides align to TRBD1. V lost 0 bases, J lost 7 bases, and 18 bases stayed unmatched. CDR1 and CDR2 (germline): SGDLS, YYNGEE. The CDR3 spans 19 residues. The CDR3 DNA reads TGTGCCAGCAGCGTAGCTACGGGGGAGACAGCCTCAGGGGGTGAAAAACTGTTTTTT. This codes for CASSVATGETASGGEKLFF.

This clone was detected once. The J gene is TRBJ2-7, the V gene TRBV4-3, with D possibly being TRBD2 (6 bases). The V gene lost 1 base and the J gene lost 3 bases, with 13 bases spanning the gap. In germline, CDR1 is LGHNA, CDR2 YSLEER. The CDR3 is 15 amino acids. CDR3 coding DNA: TGCGCCAGCAGCCAAGTTAGCGGCCCCGGCTACGAGCAGTACTTC. Translation: CASSQVSGPGYEQYF.

The chain carries TRBV27 and TRBJ2-2; D is unclear. The V end was cut by 6 bases, the J end by 6 bases, with 14 bases between. Per the germline V gene, CDR1 is MNHEY and CDR2 is SMNVEV (reference sequence). The CDR3 totals 14 residues. CDR3 residues: CASRWAGSAGELFF. DNA of the CDR3: TGTGCCAGCAGATGGGCAGGAAGCGCCGGGGAGCTGTTTTTT.

This chain connects TRBV7-6 to TRBJ2-7; maybe TRBD2 (5 bases). CDR1 is SGHVS and CDR2 is FNYEAQ in the germline V gene. Trimming left V 1 base short and J 4 bases short, with 8 bases between. The CDR3 runs to 13 residues. The CDR3 coding sequence is TGTGCCAGCAGCTTAGAGCGGTGGTACGAGCAGTACTTC. Amino acid sequence: CASSLERWYEQYF. Full variable domain (remainder filled in from reference TRBV7-6 and TRBJ2-7): GAGVSQSPRYKVTKRGQDVALRCDPISGHVSLYWYRQALGQGPEFLTYFNYEAQQDKSGLPNDRFSAERPEGSISTLTIQRTEQRDSAMYRCASSLERWYEQYFGPGTRLTVT.

This sequence joins TRBV25-1 and TRBJ1-2, with D tentatively TRBD1 (5 bases). The CDR3 consists of 14 residues. Trimming shortened V by 1 base and J by 8 bases, and 14 bases separated the two germline ends. Germline CDR1 reads MGHDK; CDR2 reads SYGVNS. CDR3 sequence reads: CASSESGRLGGYTF. CDR3 DNA: TGTGCCAGCAGTGAATCAGGGCGACTTGGCGGCTACACCTTC.

The genes are TRBV28 and TRBJ2-7; 8 bases align to TRBD1. The CDR3 consists of 14 residues. Germline loops: CDR1 MDHEN, CDR2 SYDVKM. V lost 4 bases and J lost 2; bases outside the gene matches: 4. The CDR3 protein is CASSSGTGPYEQYF. CDR3 DNA sequence: TGTGCCAGCAGTTCCGGGACAGGTCCCTACGAGCAGTACTTC.

V and J are TRBV30 and TRBJ2-1; TRBD2 is a possible D gene (5 bases). Germline V gene data show CDR1 as GTSNPN and CDR2 as SVGIG (reference sequence). The ends were cut back, 0 bases at V and 4 bases at J, with 10 bases in the middle. There are 14 residues in the CDR3. The chain's CDR3 is CAWSVTREYNEQFF. The CDR3, as DNA: TGTGCCTGGAGTGTAACGAGGGAATACAATGAGCAGTTCTTC. The whole variable domain, filled in from reference TRBV30 and TRBJ2-1, reads SQTIHQWPATLVQPVGSPLSLECTVEGTSNPNLYWYRQAAGRGLQLLFYSVGIGQISSEVPQNLSASRPQDRQFILSSKKLLLSDSGFYLCAWSVTREYNEQFFGPGTRLTVL.

The chain links TRBV4-1 to TRBJ2-7, with D possibly matching TRBD2 (7 bases). Germline-derived CDR1 and CDR2 are MGHRA and YSYEKL. This CDR3 has 15 amino acids. Trimming left V 4 bases short and J 3 bases short, with 16 bases between. CDR3 DNA sequence: TGCGCCAGCAGCCCTACCGAAGGGGGGGGCTACGAGCAGTACTTC. Protein product: CASSPTEGGGYEQYF.

The rearrangement links TRBV7-9 to TRBJ2-7, with TRBD2 as a possible D gene (6 bases). V lost 5 bases and J lost 4, with 21 bases in between. This CDR3 is built from 16 residues. Per germline, CDR1 SEHNR and CDR2 FQNEAQ (reference sequence). The CDR3 reads CASSSSRLERTYEQYF. The CDR3 DNA reads TGTGCCAGCAGCAGCTCCCGACTAGAGCGTACGTACGAGCAGTACTTC. The variable domain in full, completed from reference TRBV7-9 and TRBJ2-7, reads DTGVSQNPRHKITKRGQNVTFRCDPISEHNRLYWYRQTLGQGPEFLTYFQNEAQLEKSRLLSDRFSAERPKGSFSTLEIQRTEQGDSAMYLCASSSSRLERTYEQYFGPGTRLTVT.

The CDR3 reads CASSQRTSYEQYF. The CDR3, as DNA: TGCGCCAGCAGCCAACGGACCTCCTACGAGCAGTACTTC. The V call is TRBV4-1, the J call TRBJ2-7; D unresolved. The CDR3 spans 13 residues. Germline V lookup: CDR1 MGHRA, CDR2 YSYEKL. V dropped 2 bases and J dropped 0 bases, with 5 bases sitting between them.

V gene TRBV5-4 combines with J gene TRBJ2-1; no clear D gene. The germline V gene encodes CDR1 SGHNT and CDR2 YYREEE (reference sequence). The CDR3 spans 14 residues. Between the trimmed V and J ends, which lost 4 bases and 6 bases, there was a span of 14 bases. The CDR3 DNA reads TGTGCCAGCAGCCCCGAGGTGGTAGGCAATGAGCAGTTCTTC. Amino acid sequence: CASSPEVVGNEQFF.

This sequence joins TRBV27 and TRBJ2-2, with 13 bases aligning to TRBD2. The CDR3 has 15 amino acids. J gave up 8 bases and V 5 bases, and 5 bases lay outside the gene matches. CDR1 is MNHEY, CDR2 SMNVEV, per germline (reference sequence). This CDR3 reads CASSVLAGGAGELFF. CDR3 in DNA: TGTGCCAGCAGTGTACTAGCGGGAGGGGCGGGGGAGCTGTTTTTT.

V usage is TRBV19 and J usage is TRBJ2-1; the D is unclear. There are 11 residues in the CDR3. Germline V gene lookup returns CDR1 LNHDA and CDR2 SQIVND (reference sequence). Trimming removed 7 bases at V and 6 bases at J, with 7 bases between. Here the CDR3 reads CASTMGNEQFF. The CDR3 region has the DNA TGTGCCAGTACCATGGGCAATGAGCAGTTCTTC.

CDR3 sequence: CASSLQGPQGTGELFF. The CDR3 DNA reads as TGTGCCAGCAGCTTGCAGGGACCCCAGGGAACCGGGGAGCTGTTTTTT. The chain links TRBV7-9 to TRBJ2-2; D could derive from TRBD1 or TRBD2 (5 bases each). V lost 3 bases and J 5 bases, leaving 16 bases between the germline ends. This CDR3 region has 16 residues. Germline V gene sequence: CDR1 SEHNR, CDR2 FQNEAQ (reference sequence).

The gene calls are TRBV13 and TRBJ2-7; D is ambiguous. CDR1 is PRHDT and CDR2 is FYEKMQ in the germline V gene (reference sequence). The CDR3 totals 15 residues. V was clipped by 5 bases and J by 2 bases, with 16 bases between them. The CDR3 DNA follows: TGTGCCAGCAGCCCGCCACGGTCTCCCACCTACGAGCAGTACTTC. This sequence encodes CASSPPRSPTYEQYF.

The sample holds one count of this clone. Mismatch with germline at one junction end may stem from a read error. The rearrangement uses TRBV28 and TRBJ1-1, with D possibly matching TRBD1 (5 bases). The CDR3 has 15 amino acids. Germline V CDR1 and CDR2: MDHEN, SYDVKM. The CDR3 DNA reads as TGTGCCAGCGGTTTGTGGGGGAAAATGAACACTGAAGCTTTCTTT. Protein: CASGLWGKMNTEAFF.

Only one count was recorded for this clone. The J gene is TRBJ2-2, the V gene TRBV7-3; D is unresolved. Between the trimmed V and J ends, which lost 2 bases and 1 base, there was a span of 8 bases. The CDR3 runs to 15 residues. Germline V gene data show CDR1 as SGHTA and CDR2 as FQGTGA. The CDR3 DNA reads TGTGCCAGCAGCTTATTACCCGGGAACACCGGGGAGCTGTTTTTT. Residues: CASSLLPGNTGELFF.

V and J are TRBV7-6 and TRBJ1-4; 9 bases are shared with TRBD1. Germline assignment: CDR1 SGHVS and CDR2 FNYEAQ. This CDR3 has 16 residues. V shed 0 bases, J shed 4 bases, and the junction held 3 bases outside the gene matches. CDR3: CASSLAWGQGNEKLFF. The CDR3 DNA follows: TGTGCCAGCAGCTTAGCGTGGGGACAGGGTAATGAAAAACTGTTTTTT.

This chain links TRBV27 with TRBJ2-1; TRBD2 aligns across 11 bases. Germline CDR1 MNHEY, CDR2 SMNVEV (reference sequence). V lost 8 bases to trimming and J lost 6 bases; unmatched junction nucleotides: 3. This CDR3 has 13 residues. The CDR3 region has the DNA TGTGCCAGCGGACTAGCGGGTGCCAATGAGCAGTTCTTC. Protein: CASGLAGANEQFF.

This chain connects TRBV28 to TRBJ1-1; D may be TRBD1 (6 bases). Trimming took 3 bases from V and 5 from J, leaving 13 bases between them. CDR1 is MDHEN, CDR2 SYDVKM, per germline. The CDR3 spans 14 residues. DNA of the CDR3: TGTGCCAGCAGTTTTCGAGGGGGTAGGACTGAAGCTTTCTTT. This sequence encodes CASSFRGGRTEAFF.